Reported below is one T cell receptor (beta chain). CDR3 length equals 16 residues. Germline values: CDR1 SGHKS, CDR2 YYEKEE (reference sequence). V lost 1 base, J lost 5 bases, and 18 bases lay in between. Assignment of participants to cohorts was predicated upon participant-reported clinical history. Recovery meant two consecutive negative NP/OP PCR tests, professional clearance, or resolved symptoms. The data originate from a study of blood T cell repertoires in COVID-19. Turning to the study itself: The cDNA or gDNA used as material had been derived from T cells, B-cell-depleted T cells, or PBMCs.

Assay: immunoSEQ multiplex PCR; the TCRdb copy retains only in-frame clones and omits some. The profile shows 180,000 or so clones, over 80% of them singletons. The clonotype was recovered from a woman aged 60-75 years who had recovered from COVID-19. J is TRBJ2-5 and V is TRBV5-5; D is possibly TRBD1 (6 bases). The sample was PBMCs or T cells enriched from blood (not recorded which). This CDR3 reads CASSLLGGRAVETQYF. The CDR3 DNA sequence: TGTGCCAGCAGCTTGCTTGGGGGCAGGGCGGTGGAGACCCAGTACTTC.